The clone carrying this T cell receptor (beta chain) has at least ten counts. Its antigen is as yet unknown. This entry belongs to a study of neurological immune-mediated disorders. General study points: The study found the most TCR clonal expansion in HTLV-1-associated myelopathy and the least in multiple sclerosis, below healthy controls.

With 10-nucleotide random UMIs included, cDNA was synthesized by 5'RACE. Whenever a sequencing run was performed, it yielded over 190 million TCR-beta sequences from 15-18 subjects. TCRdb analysed the 5' RACE reads with MiXCR anew, one entry per CDR3 protein. The sample holds nearly 60,000 distinct CDR3 sequences, under 4.5% seen once. 2 million unsorted PBMCs were stored in RNAlater at -80 °C before RNA extraction. CDR1 is SGHRS and CDR2 is YFSETQ in the germline V gene. The CDR3 runs to 14 residues. Trimming removed 3 bases at V and 6 bases at J, with 10 bases between. The sequenced sample was PBMCs. The chain recombines TRBV5-1 with TRBJ1-6, with D tentatively TRBD1 (6 bases). The sequence was obtained from a woman aged 25-40 years with multiple sclerosis. The CDR3 nucleotides read TGCGCCAGCAGCTCTGCAGGGGCTAATTCACCCCTCCACTTT. As protein: CASSSAGANSPLHF.